Listed here are 20 T cell receptor beta chains from one sample, sequenced in a study of T-cell memory formation after mild COVID-19. TCRdb redid the calling of the 5' RACE reads with MiXCR, one entry per CDR3 protein. The sample lists roughly 170,000 distinct CDR3 sequences; around 18% were seen once. Source material: PBMCs or a T cell subset sorted from them (not recorded which). All receptors come from a man between 18 and 35 years old who had mild COVID-19 (a few samples of this study predate the infection). Cell type and time point are not known.

On this clonotype itself: A junction boundary mismatches the germline segment, possibly from a read error. The CDR3 reads CASTMDGAKRGTF. CDR3 nucleotides: TGTGCCAGCACCATGGACGGGGCCAAACGGGGTACCTTC. The V call is TRBV6-6, the J call TRBJ2-1, with D perhaps matching TRBD1 or TRBD2 (5 bases each). Germline V gene sequence: CDR1 MNHNY, CDR2 SVGAGI (reference sequence). The CDR3 is made up of 13 amino acids.

This clonotype has more than one count but fewer than ten. The CDR3 protein is CASSIQGVGYGYTF. CDR3 nucleotides: TGTGCCAGCAGCATTCAGGGGGTCGGCTATGGCTACACCTTC. The rearrangement joins TRBV11-2 to TRBJ1-2; 7 bases are shared with TRBD1. Losses at the gene ends were 5 bases for V and 4 bases for J; bases not matched to a gene: 7. CDR1 is SGHAT and CDR2 is FQNNGV in the germline V gene. This CDR3 has 14 residues.

This clonotype has only a few counts. The chain recombines TRBV28 with TRBJ2-1; TRBD2 aligns across 14 bases. V lost 5 bases, J lost 10 bases, and 7 bases stayed unmatched. In germline, CDR1 is MDHEN, CDR2 SYDVKM. CDR3 size: 15 residues. The chain's CDR3 is CASSAGTSGGLEQFF. The CDR3, as DNA: TGTGCCAGCAGTGCCGGGACTAGCGGGGGCCTAGAGCAGTTCTTC. The full variable domain, its missing parts supplied by reference TRBV28 and TRBJ2-1, is DVKVTQSSRYLVKRTGEKVFLECVQDMDHENMFWYRQDPGLGLRLIYFSYDVKMKEKGDIPEGYSVSREKKERFSLILESASTNQTSMYLCASSAGTSGGLEQFFGPGTRLTVL.

The chain employs TRBV20-1 and TRBJ1-4; possible D gene TRBD1, 5 bases. The CDR3 loop spans 15 amino acids. Germline CDR1 reads DFQATT; CDR2 reads SNEGSKA (reference sequence). Trimming cost V 0 bases and J 3 bases, with 11 bases left between them. The chain's CDR3 is CSARDSAGANEKLFF. The CDR3, as DNA: TGCAGTGCTAGAGATTCAGCGGGGGCTAATGAAAAACTGTTTTTT.

This chain connects TRBV29-1 to TRBJ1-3; D might be TRBD1 (5 bases). The germline V gene has CDR1 SQVTM and CDR2 ANQGSEA. The CDR3 length is 14 residues. The ends were cut back, 1 base at V and 2 bases at J, with 9 bases in the middle. This CDR3 is CSVEVAGTGNTIYF. The CDR3 nucleotides are TGCAGCGTTGAAGTGGCAGGGACTGGAAACACCATATATTTT.

This clonotype was found a few times. DNA for the CDR3: TGTGCCAGCAGTCCCGGGGGGACTGAAGCTTTCTTT. Its translation is CASSPGGTEAFF. V gene TRBV6-6 combines with J gene TRBJ1-1; perhaps TRBD1 as D (5 bases). V was clipped by 5 bases and J by 5 bases, with 9 bases between them. Germline values: CDR1 MNHNY, CDR2 SVGAGI (reference sequence). The CDR3 covers 12 residues.

This clonotype was picked up a small number of times. The J gene is TRBJ2-7, the V gene TRBV20-1; D call uncertain. V was trimmed by 6 bases and J by 2 bases, leaving 8 bases between them. This CDR3 contains 11 residues. Germline CDR1 and CDR2: DFQATT and SNEGSKA (reference sequence). DNA of the CDR3: TGCAGTGCCGACGGAGCCTACGAGCAGTACTTC. Translating gives CSADGAYEQYF.

V usage is TRBV20-1 and J usage is TRBJ1-1; D is possibly TRBD1 (5 bases). Per the germline V gene, CDR1 is DFQATT and CDR2 is SNEGSKA (reference sequence). V was trimmed by 1 base and J by 5 bases, leaving 17 bases between them. The CDR3 is made up of 15 amino acids. The CDR3 region has the DNA TGCAGTGCTAGAGCAAACTTTGGGGGTTGGACTGAAGCTTTCTTT. Its protein is CSARANFGGWTEAFF.

There are a few counts of this clonotype. The chain uses TRBV20-1 and TRBJ2-2; 7 bases match TRBD2. From germline, CDR1 is DFQATT and CDR2 SNEGSKA (reference sequence). Trimming cost V 3 bases and J 4 bases; bases outside gene matches: 2. This CDR3 comprises 13 residues. CDR3 bases: TGCAGTGCTAGGGGGAGGGGCACCGGGGAGCTGTTTTTT. Protein sequence: CSARGRGTGELFF.

This clonotype has just one count. This chain links TRBV7-8 with TRBJ1-5, with D tentatively TRBD1 (5 bases). Deletions cut 5 bases from V and 5 bases from J, with 19 bases between. CDR1 SGHVS and CDR2 FQNEAQ come from the germline V gene. This CDR3 spans 16 amino acids. This chain's CDR3 is CASSLRGDGIYQPQHF. The CDR3 bases are TGTGCCAGCAGCCTCCGGGGCGACGGCATCTATCAGCCCCAGCATTTT. Variable domain in full (rest from reference TRBV7-8 and TRBJ1-5): GAGVSQSPRYKVAKRGQDVALRCDPISGHVSLFWYQQALGQGPEFLTYFQNEAQLDKSGLPSDRFFAERPEGSVSTLKIQRTQQEDSAVYLCASSLRGDGIYQPQHFGDGTRLSIL.

This clonotype was recorded at least ten times. The chain uses TRBV20-1 and TRBJ2-7; the match to TRBD2 covers 11 bases. J gave up 2 bases and V 3 bases, and 9 bases lay outside the gene matches. The CDR3 consists of 16 residues. CDR1 is DFQATT, CDR2 SNEGSKA, per germline (reference sequence). The CDR3 reads CSASESNSGGAYEQYV. For the CDR3, the DNA is TGCAGTGCTAGCGAGTCTAATAGCGGGGGGGCCTACGAGCAGTACGTC.

This clonotype was seen only a few times. This chain joins TRBV7-9 and TRBJ1-1; D might be TRBD1 (6 bases). Trimming cost V 6 bases and J 6 bases, with 20 bases left between them. The CDR3 consists of 15 residues. Germline CDR1 reads SEHNR; CDR2 reads FQNEAQ (reference sequence). In nucleotides, the CDR3 is TGTGCCAGCAGTCTAAGGGGGGGAAGGAGCTCTGAAGCTTTCTTT. Translating it yields CASSLRGGRSSEAFF. The full variable domain, with the rest looked up from reference TRBV7-9 and TRBJ1-1, is DTGVSQNPRHKITKRGQNVTFRCDPISEHNRLYWYRQTLGQGPEFLTYFQNEAQLEKSRLLSDRFSAERPKGSFSTLEIQRTEQGDSAMYLCASSLRGGRSSEAFFGQGTRLTVV.

This chain links TRBV11-2 with TRBJ1-6, with 12 bases aligning to TRBD1. V trimming: 2 bases; J trimming: 13 bases; junction bases outside the gene matches: 6. The CDR3 has 15 amino acids. Germline assignment: CDR1 SGHAT and CDR2 FQNNGV. CDR3 residues: CASSLFPGQGAPLHF. DNA for the CDR3: TGTGCCAGCAGCTTATTTCCGGGACAGGGGGCCCCCCTCCACTTT.

This clonotype occurred a few times. The genes are TRBV25-1 and TRBJ1-6, with 8 bases identical to TRBD1. The germline gives CDR1 MGHDK, CDR2 SYGVNS. V trimming: 2 bases; J trimming: 7 bases; junction bases outside the gene matches: 7. The CDR3 covers 16 residues. In DNA form, the CDR3 reads TGTGCCAGCAGTGAACGGGCAGGGGGCGAAAATTCACCCCTCCACTTT. The encoded protein is CASSERAGGENSPLHF.

CDR3 amino acids: CASSSAGVGVQPQHF. The CDR3 nucleotides are TGTGCCAGCAGTTCCGCAGGGGTAGGAGTACAGCCCCAGCATTTT. The V call is TRBV6-2 or TRBV6-3, the J call TRBJ1-5; TRBD1 might be the D (6 bases). V was clipped by 4 bases and J by 7 bases, with 17 bases between them. Germline V gene data show CDR1 as MNHEY and CDR2 as SVGEGT. The CDR3 runs 15 residues.

For this clonotype: Possible read error: a much larger clone is one base away. Here the CDR3 reads CASSWTSTGELFF. DNA for the CDR3: TGTGCCAGCAGCTGGACTAGCACCGGGGAGCTGTTTTTT. This rearrangement joins TRBV7-2 to TRBJ2-2; TRBD2 aligns across 7 bases. The V gene end was trimmed by 4 bases and the J gene end by 4 bases; junction bases not matched to a gene: 0. Germline V gene lookup returns CDR1 SGHTA and CDR2 FQGNSA. The length of the CDR3 is 13 residues.

The genes are TRBV10-3 and TRBJ1-2; 10 bases match TRBD1. V dropped 6 bases and J dropped 3; count of bases not matched to a gene: 13. Germline CDR1 and CDR2: ENHRY and SYGVKD. This CDR3 contains 17 residues. The CDR3 region is CAIRAGQGELADYGYTF. Here the CDR3 DNA reads TGTGCCATCAGGGCCGGACAGGGGGAATTGGCTGACTATGGCTACACCTTC.

The gene calls are TRBV5-1 and TRBJ1-4; weak D call: TRBD1 (5 bases). V lost 2 bases to trimming and J lost 2 bases, with 10 bases between them. CDR3 size: 15 residues. In germline, CDR1 is SGHRS, CDR2 YFSETQ. The CDR3 is CASSFGEGTNEKLFF. CDR3 nucleotides: TGCGCCAGCAGCTTTGGCGAGGGGACTAATGAAAAACTGTTTTTT. Using reference TRBV5-1 and TRBJ1-4 for the parts outside the CDR3, the full variable domain is KAGVTQTPRYLIKTRGQQVTLSCSPISGHRSVSWYQQTPGQGLQFLFEYFSETQRNKGNFPGRFSGRQFSNSRSEMNVSTLELGDSALYLCASSFGEGTNEKLFFGSGTQLSVL.

This clonotype was picked up many times. The rearrangement links TRBV6-1 to TRBJ1-5, with unresolved D. CDR1 and CDR2 from the germline V gene are MNHNS and SASEGT. V shed 2 bases and J shed 0 bases, with 8 bases lying between them. The length of the CDR3 is 15 residues. In nucleotides, the CDR3 is TGTGCCAGCAGTGAAAGGTTTTATAGCAATCAGCCCCAGCATTTT. This translates into CASSERFYSNQPQHF.

The chain uses TRBV4-1 and TRBJ1-5; D uncertain. There are 16 residues in the CDR3. CDR1 is MGHRA, CDR2 YSYEKL, per germline. Trimming took 0 bases from V and 2 from J, leaving 11 bases between them. The CDR3 here is CASSQDGGFGNQPQHF. DNA for the CDR3: TGCGCCAGCAGCCAAGATGGCGGGTTTGGCAATCAGCCCCAGCATTTT.